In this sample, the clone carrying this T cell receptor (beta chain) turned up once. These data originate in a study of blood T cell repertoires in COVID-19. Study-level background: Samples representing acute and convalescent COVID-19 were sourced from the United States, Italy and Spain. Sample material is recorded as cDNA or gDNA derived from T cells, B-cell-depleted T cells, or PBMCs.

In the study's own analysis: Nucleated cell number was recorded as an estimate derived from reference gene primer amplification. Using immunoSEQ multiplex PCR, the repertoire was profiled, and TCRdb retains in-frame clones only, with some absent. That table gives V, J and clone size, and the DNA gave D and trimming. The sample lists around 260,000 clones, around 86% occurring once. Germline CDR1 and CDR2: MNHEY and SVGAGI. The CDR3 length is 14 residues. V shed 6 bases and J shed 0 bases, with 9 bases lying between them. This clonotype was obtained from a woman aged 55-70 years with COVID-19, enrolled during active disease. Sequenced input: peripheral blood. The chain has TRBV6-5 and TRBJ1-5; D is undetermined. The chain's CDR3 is CASRVDTSNQPQHF. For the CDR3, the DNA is TGTGCCAGCAGAGTAGACACTAGCAATCAGCCCCAGCATTTT.